This T cell receptor beta chain stems from a study of T cell repertoires in cytomegalovirus infection. Background on the study: Both recently identified HLA-C-restricted and well-studied HLA-B-restricted CMV epitopes were used in the study. Public TCR beta signatures provided an indication of both CMV infection and a matching HLA type. General observations from the study: HLA-C-restricted CMV-specific TCR beta clonotypes were dominant in the ex vivo response. Individuals carrying CMV plus the relevant HLA were identified by cumulative frequency of public TCR beta families.

V was pared by 3 bases and J by 6 bases, with 9 bases between. Germline CDR1 LGHNA, CDR2 YSLEER. This CDR3 spans 13 amino acids. A few counts support this clonotype. Its antigen remains unidentified. In TCRdb, the reads were re-called with MiXCR into one record per CDR3 protein. The repertoire holds about 830,000 distinct CDR3 sequences, with about 33% as singletons. The sample in question was cultured CD8+ T cells from PBMCs, obtained from culture after CMV antigen stimulation. The V and J genes are TRBV4-3 and TRBJ2-1; weak D call: TRBD2 (6 bases). The source is a human donor in good health (CMV status not recorded). Some clones in this sample may be carry-over from other donors' samples. The CDR3, as DNA: TGCGCCAGCAGCCACCTAGCGTCCAATGAGCAGTTCTTC. Protein: CASSHLASNEQFF.